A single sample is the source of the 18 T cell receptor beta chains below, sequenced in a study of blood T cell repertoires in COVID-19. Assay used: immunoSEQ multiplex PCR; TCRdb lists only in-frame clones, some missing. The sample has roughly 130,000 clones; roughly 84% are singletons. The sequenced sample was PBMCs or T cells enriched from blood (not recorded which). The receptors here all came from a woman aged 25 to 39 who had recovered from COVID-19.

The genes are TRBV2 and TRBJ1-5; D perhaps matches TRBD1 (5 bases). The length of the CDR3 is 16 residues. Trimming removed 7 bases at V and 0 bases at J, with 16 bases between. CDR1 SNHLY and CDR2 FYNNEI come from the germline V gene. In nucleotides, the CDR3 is TGTGCCAGCACCCCCCTCGGGGGGAGTAGCAATCAGCCCCAGCATTTT. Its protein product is CASTPLGGSSNQPQHF.

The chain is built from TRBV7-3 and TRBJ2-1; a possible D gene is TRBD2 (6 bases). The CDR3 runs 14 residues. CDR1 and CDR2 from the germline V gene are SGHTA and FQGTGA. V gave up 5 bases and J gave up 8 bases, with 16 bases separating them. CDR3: CASSPGTRRHEQFF. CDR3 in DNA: TGTGCCAGCAGCCCCGGGACTCGACGCCATGAGCAGTTCTTC.

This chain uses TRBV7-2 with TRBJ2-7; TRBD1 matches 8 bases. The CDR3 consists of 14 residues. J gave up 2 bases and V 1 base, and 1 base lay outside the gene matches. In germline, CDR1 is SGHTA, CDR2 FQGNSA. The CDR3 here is CASSLGRGPYEQYF. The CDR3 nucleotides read TGTGCCAGCAGCTTAGGCAGGGGGCCCTACGAGCAGTACTTC.

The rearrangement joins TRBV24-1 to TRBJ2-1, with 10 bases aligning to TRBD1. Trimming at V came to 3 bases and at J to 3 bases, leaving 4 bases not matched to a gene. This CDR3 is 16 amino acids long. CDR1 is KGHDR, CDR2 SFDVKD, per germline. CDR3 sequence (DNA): TGTGCCACCAGTGATCCGGGACAGGGGAACTACAATGAGCAGTTCTTC. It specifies CATSDPGQGNYNEQFF.

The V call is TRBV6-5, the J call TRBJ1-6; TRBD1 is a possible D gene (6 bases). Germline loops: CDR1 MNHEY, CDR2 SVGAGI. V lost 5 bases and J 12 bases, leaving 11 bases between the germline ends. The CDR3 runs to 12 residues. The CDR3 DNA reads TGTGCCAGCAGTATACAGGGTGGACCCCTCCACTTT. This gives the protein CASSIQGGPLHF.

CDR3 sequence reads: CASSSGGRTYNEQFF. CDR3 DNA sequence: TGTGCCAGCAGCTCGGGCGGGAGGACCTACAATGAGCAGTTCTTC. This chain connects TRBV7-3 to TRBJ2-1; 8 bases match TRBD2. Per germline, CDR1 SGHTA and CDR2 FQGTGA. Trimming at V came to 4 bases and at J to 2 bases, leaving 4 bases not matched to a gene. The CDR3 runs 15 residues.

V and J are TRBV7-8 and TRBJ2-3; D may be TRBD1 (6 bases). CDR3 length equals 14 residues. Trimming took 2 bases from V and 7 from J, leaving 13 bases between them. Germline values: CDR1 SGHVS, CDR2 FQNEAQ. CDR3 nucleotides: TGTGCCAGCAGCTTACGGACAGATTCTAATACGCAGTATTTT. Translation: CASSLRTDSNTQYF.

Written as DNA, the CDR3 is TGTGCCACCAGCAGCGGACAGGTCCTCCGGGCCGGGGAGCTGTTTTTT. Its translation: CATSSGQVLRAGELFF. The rearrangement links TRBV15 to TRBJ2-2; 7 positions agree with TRBD1. The CDR3 covers 16 residues. The germline gives CDR1 LNHNV, CDR2 YYDKDF (reference sequence). J was trimmed by 6 bases and V by 3 bases; bases with no gene match: 10. The variable domain in full, completed from reference TRBV15 and TRBJ2-2, reads DAMVIQNPRYQVTQFGKPVTLSCSQTLNHNVMYWYQQKSSQAPKLLFHYYDKDFNNEADTPDNFQSRRPNTSFCFLDIRSPGLGDTAMYLCATSSGQVLRAGELFFGEGSRLTVL.

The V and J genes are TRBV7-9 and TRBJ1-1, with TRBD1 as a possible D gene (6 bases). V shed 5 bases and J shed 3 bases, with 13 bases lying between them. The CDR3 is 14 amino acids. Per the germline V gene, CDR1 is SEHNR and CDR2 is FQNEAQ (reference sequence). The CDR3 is CASSLDRSHTEAFF. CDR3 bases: TGTGCCAGCAGCCTCGACAGGTCCCACACTGAAGCTTTCTTT.

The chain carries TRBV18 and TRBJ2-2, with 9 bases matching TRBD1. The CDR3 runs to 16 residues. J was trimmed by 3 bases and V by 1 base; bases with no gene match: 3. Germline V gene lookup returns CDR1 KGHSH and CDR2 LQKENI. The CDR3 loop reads CASSPRGTGYTGELFF. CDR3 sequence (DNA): TGTGCCAGCTCACCACGAGGGACAGGGTACACCGGGGAGCTGTTTTTT. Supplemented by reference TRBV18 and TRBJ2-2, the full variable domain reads NAGVMQNPRHLVRRRGQEARLRCSPMKGHSHVYWYRQLPEEGLKFMVYLQKENIIDESGMPKERFSAEFPKEGPSILRIQQVVRGDSAAYFCASSPRGTGYTGELFFGEGSRLTVL.

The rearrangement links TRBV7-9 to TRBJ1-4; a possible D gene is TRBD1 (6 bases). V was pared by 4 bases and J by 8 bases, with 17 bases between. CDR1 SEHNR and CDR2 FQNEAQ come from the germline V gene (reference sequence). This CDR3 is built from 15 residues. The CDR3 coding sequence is TGTGCCAGCAGCTACCTGAGGGCAGGGGACGAAAAACTGTTTTTT. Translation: CASSYLRAGDEKLFF.

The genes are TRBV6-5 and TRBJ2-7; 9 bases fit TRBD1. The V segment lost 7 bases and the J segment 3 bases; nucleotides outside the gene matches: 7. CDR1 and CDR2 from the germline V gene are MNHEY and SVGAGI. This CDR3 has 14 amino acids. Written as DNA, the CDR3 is TGTGCCAGCACTGTGGGACAGGGTTACTACGAGCAGTACTTC. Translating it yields CASTVGQGYYEQYF.

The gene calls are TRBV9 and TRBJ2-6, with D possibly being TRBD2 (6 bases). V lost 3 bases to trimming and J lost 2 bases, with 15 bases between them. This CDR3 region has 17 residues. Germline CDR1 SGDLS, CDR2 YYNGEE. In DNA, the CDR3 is TGTGCCAGCAGCGAGAGACTGGGGAGGCCTGGGGCCAACGTCCTGACTTTC. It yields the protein CASSERLGRPGANVLTF. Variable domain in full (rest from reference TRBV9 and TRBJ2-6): DSGVTQTPKHLITATGQRVTLRCSPRSGDLSVYWYQQSLDQGLQFLIQYYNGEERAKGNILERFSAQQFPDLHSELNLSSLELGDSALYFCASSERLGRPGANVLTFGAGSRLTVL.

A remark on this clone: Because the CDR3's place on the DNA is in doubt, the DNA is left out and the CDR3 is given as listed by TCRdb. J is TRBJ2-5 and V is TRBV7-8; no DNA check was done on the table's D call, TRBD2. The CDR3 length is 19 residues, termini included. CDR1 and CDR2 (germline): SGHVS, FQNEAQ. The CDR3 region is CASSPYRLAGATLGKTQYF.

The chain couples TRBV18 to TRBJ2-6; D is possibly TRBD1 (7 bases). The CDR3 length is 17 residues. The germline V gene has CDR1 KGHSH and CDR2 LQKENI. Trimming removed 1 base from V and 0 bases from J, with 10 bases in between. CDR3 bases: TGTGCCAGCTCACCACGCCAGGGGGGCTCTGGGGCCAACGTCCTGACTTTC. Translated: CASSPRQGGSGANVLTF.

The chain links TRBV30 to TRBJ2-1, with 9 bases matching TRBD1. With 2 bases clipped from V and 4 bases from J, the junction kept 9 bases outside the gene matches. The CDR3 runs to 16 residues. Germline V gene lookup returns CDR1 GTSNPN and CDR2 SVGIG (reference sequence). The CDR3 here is CAWSPPGQGRYNEQFF. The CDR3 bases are TGTGCCTGGAGTCCCCCGGGACAGGGACGGTACAATGAGCAGTTCTTC.

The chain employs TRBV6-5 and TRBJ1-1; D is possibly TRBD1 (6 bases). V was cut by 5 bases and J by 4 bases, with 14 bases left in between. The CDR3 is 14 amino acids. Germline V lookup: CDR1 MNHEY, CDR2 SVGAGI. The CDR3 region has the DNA TGTGCCAGCAGTCGACAGGCCAAAATCACTGAAGCTTTCTTT. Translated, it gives CASSRQAKITEAFF.

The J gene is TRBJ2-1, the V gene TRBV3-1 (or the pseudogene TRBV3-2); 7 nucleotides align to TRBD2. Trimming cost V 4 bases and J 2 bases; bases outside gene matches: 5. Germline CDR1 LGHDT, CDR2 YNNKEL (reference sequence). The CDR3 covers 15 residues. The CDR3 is CASSPFGLAYNEQFF. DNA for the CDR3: TGTGCCAGCAGCCCTTTTGGACTAGCCTACAATGAGCAGTTCTTC.